This T cell receptor (beta chain) was sequenced in a study of blood T cell repertoires in COVID-19 (dated by TCRdb to 2018 to 2020). Regarding the research as a whole: Samples from collaborators originated in the United States, Italy and Spain and spanned both the acute and convalescent phases of COVID-19. The material from the prospective study consisted of cDNA or gDNA derived from T cells, B-cell-depleted T cells, or PBMCs. Subjects who had been exposed to COVID-19, were actively infected with it, or had recovered from it provided the deeply sampled blood TCRbeta repertoires that made up the dataset. The repertoires were released in a freely available public database intended as a resource for research on the immune response to SARS-CoV-2. Samples came from the ongoing ImmuneRACE study (first 160 participants) plus 1,254 subjects from 6 global collaborators. Sample metadata almost always included a de-identified subject ID, COVID-19 status, age in years and sex. Where available, HLA class I and class II types were taken from metadata supplied by the sample provider and were not determined by assay-based typing.

The germline V end is reduced by 5 bases and the J end by 6 bases; junction bases left unmatched: 11. Including cysteine and phenylalanine, the CDR3 has 15 amino acids. CDR3 DNA is the only sequence kept; it has 45 bases, read in frame from the first base. In the germline V gene, CDR1 corresponds to MDHEN and CDR2 to SYDVKM. Worth noting for this clone: Its specific antigen is unknown. Base-call qualities are not available, and no considerably larger clone is one nucleotide away.

General findings and caveats noted by the study authors: The amount of clinical and demographic metadata varied by source and participant and was provided uncurated.

TCRbeta CDR3 regions were amplified from genomic DNA by means of the immunoSEQ Assay, a bias-controlled multiplex PCR. Regarding the original processing steps: The number of nucleated cells in each sample was estimated from the amplification of reference gene primers within the assay. To quantify the absolute abundance of each unique TCRbeta CDR3 rearrangement, sequence reads were collapsed and filtered. For each sample, productive Simpson clonality was calculated as the square root of Simpson's diversity index across productive rearrangements. The table comes from immuneACCESS by way of TCRdb, which keeps in-frame sequences with V and J called. Part of the clones is missing from these tables; in studies checked, under half for an unresolved V gene and the rest for unknown reasons. The DNA gave D and trimming, while V, J and clone size come from that table. This sample holds hundreds of thousands of clones; around 87% were observed only once. The top ten hold 2% to 2.5% of the sample.

One collaborating source in Seattle enrolled patients while the patients were actively infected and followed the patients over time throughout the course of disease. Collaborating institutions collected whole blood in K2EDTA tubes following their own protocols. For TCRbeta analysis, collaborators shipped samples in one of three forms: frozen whole blood, isolated PBMCs, or DNA extracted from either of those sample types. The sequenced sample consisted of peripheral blood. The sequence was collected from a woman in her sixties or seventies with COVID-19, enrolled during active disease. The V and J genes are TRBV28 and TRBJ1-2; 8 of the junction bases match TRBD1. The DNA sequence follows: TGTGCCAGCAGTAGCGTGCTTCTGACAGGGGATGGCTACACCTTC. Its amino acids are CASSSVLLTGDGYTF.